This T cell receptor (beta chain) was identified in a study of CD8+ T cells in alopecia areata. Extracted RNA was reverse transcribed into cDNA, the sequencing template. The table came from immunoSEQ multiplex PCR; TCRdb's copy has only in-frame clones and leaves some out. The sample shows 100,000 to 150,000 clones, roughly 63% of them seen only once. Specified treatment: oral pan-JAK inhibitor, 5-10 mg twice daily. Unmatched junction bases numbered 10, after V lost 1 base and J lost 1 base. CDR1 and CDR2 from the germline V gene are SGHVS and FNYEAQ. This CDR3 comprises 19 residues. The source was CD8+ T cells sorted from blood, collected at week 4, from a patient treated with tofacitinib. The J gene is TRBJ2-1, the V gene TRBV7-6; the match to TRBD2 covers 10 bases. The sequence was obtained from a human donor with alopecia areata. The CDR3 loop reads CASSLVPSGGPPSYNEQFF. In DNA, the CDR3 is TGTGCCAGCAGCTTAGTACCTAGCGGGGGCCCCCCTTCCTACAATGAGCAGTTCTTC.